This TCR beta chain was sequenced in a study of blood T cell repertoires in COVID-19. Turning to the study itself: The United States, Italy and Spain were the sources of the acute and convalescent COVID-19 samples.

Using immunoSEQ multiplex PCR, the repertoire was profiled, and TCRdb retains in-frame clones only, with some absent. This sample has fewer than 20,000 clones; about nine tenths occur once, and the top ten carry around 7.2%. CDR1 and CDR2 (germline): KGHSH, LQKENI. Trimming cost V 1 base and J 6 bases; bases outside gene matches: 6. CDR3 length: 15 amino acids. The sequenced material came from peripheral blood. V is TRBV18 and J is TRBJ1-3; 7 nucleotides agree with TRBD1. The sequence came from a human donor in a cohort sampled during active COVID-19. CDR3 nucleotide sequence: TGTGCCAGCTCACCACTGTTAGGGGGCGAAAACACCATATATTTT. This translates into CASSPLLGGENTIYF.